The T cell receptor beta chain described here comes from a study of blood T cell repertoires in COVID-19. Whole-study context: Material from acute and convalescent COVID-19 was sourced from the United States, Italy and Spain.

Profiling relied on immunoSEQ multiplex PCR, and the TCRdb table lists in-frame clones only, not all of them. The sample lists around 200,000 clones, 70% to 90% occurring once. From germline, CDR1 is MGHRA and CDR2 YSYEKL. Between the trimmed V and J ends, which lost 0 bases and 9 bases, there was a span of 12 bases. This CDR3 region has 14 residues. Enrolled through a virtual design, the participants were between roughly 18 and 90 years of age and came from under 25 US areas. Allocation to cohorts depended on clinical history reported by the participants. Recovery among Cohort 3 donors was established by two negative PCRs, clearance, or symptom resolution.

The sequenced sample was PBMCs or T cells enriched from blood (not recorded which). The receptor was derived from a man in his forties or fifties who had recovered from COVID-19. The V gene is TRBV4-1, the J gene TRBJ2-1, with D maybe TRBD1 (6 bases). CDR3 region: CASSQDLGGREQFF. The CDR3 DNA reads TGCGCCAGCAGCCAAGACTTAGGGGGACGTGAGCAGTTCTTC.